This TCR beta chain originates from a study of regulatory T cells in long-lasting Graves disease. Library construction for TCR beta used iRepertoire HTBI primers and Arm-PCR of CDR3 regions. The authors' processing: Detected in the samples were about 60 TRBV and 12 to 15 TRBJ segments. A single record per CDR3 protein comes from TCRdb applying MiXCR to the multiplex PCR reads. The V and J calls here are based on TCRdb, not the publication. The sample has some 370,000 distinct CDR3 sequences; under 25% are singletons. General observations from the study: Persistent disease preferred TRBV28, TRBJ1-2 and TRBJ2-5.

Time point in this sample: persistent/refractory GD, antithyroid drugs over 5 years with positive TRAb. Construction of the TCR library relied on RNA isolated from PBMCs. V was pared by 2 bases and J by 5 bases, with 10 bases between. From germline, CDR1 is MNHEY and CDR2 SVGAGI. This CDR3 is built from 14 residues. A remark on this clonotype: Its target is not known.

This receptor was identified in a female donor with Graves disease. V gene TRBV6-5 combines with J gene TRBJ1-5; no definite D call. Sequences were derived from peripheral blood mononuclear cells (PBMCs), sampled when the disease was refractory, from a patient treated with antithyroid drugs. The DNA of the CDR3 is TGTGCCAGCAGTTACACTGTGAGTGATCAGCCCCAGCATTTT. As protein: CASSYTVSDQPQHF.